The present T cell receptor (beta chain) was sequenced within a study of blood T cell repertoires in COVID-19. Study in general: Sites in the United States, Italy and Spain provided acute and convalescent COVID-19 samples. Sources were T cells, B-cell-depleted T cells, or PBMCs; the material itself was cDNA or gDNA.

After removal of 0 bases from V and 5 bases from J, the junction contained 7 bases not matched to a gene. CDR1 is LGHDT, CDR2 YNNKEL, per germline (reference sequence). The CDR3 contains 16 residues. Source study methods: Amplification from reference gene primers served as the basis for estimated nucleated cell counts. The protocol was immunoSEQ multiplex PCR, while the TCRdb copy is restricted to in-frame clones and leaves out a portion. Clone size and V and J calls were adopted from that table, with D and trimming inferred from the DNA. Of roughly 280,000 clones listed, over 75% are singletons. The clonotype was recovered from a woman between 65 and 79 years old with acute or convalescent COVID-19. Sequences were obtained from peripheral blood. The rearrangement links TRBV3-1 (or the pseudogene TRBV3-2) to TRBJ2-3; TRBD2 agrees at 8 bases. CDR3 in amino acids: CASSQDGGVERDTQYF. The CDR3 region has the DNA TGTGCCAGCAGCCAAGACGGGGGGGTGGAGAGAGATACGCAGTATTTT.